These 11 T cell receptor beta chains were sequenced from one sample in a study of T cells in localized non-small cell lung cancer. Clones were read by immunoSEQ multiplex PCR, and TCRdb kept only the in-frame ones, dropping some. The data contain 35,000 to 50,000 clones, 79% of them singletons. The sample was PBMCs, taken before any cancer treatment. These receptors were collected from a woman between 35 and 75 years old with stage II squamous cell lung carcinoma.

This chain links TRBV18 with TRBJ1-4, with D possibly being TRBD1 (6 bases). Germline values: CDR1 KGHSH, CDR2 LQKENI. The CDR3 runs 17 residues. Trimming left V 3 bases short and J 0 bases short, with 14 bases between. In DNA form, the CDR3 reads TGTGCCAGCTCACCTCAGGCCCCAGGGGCAACTAATGAAAAACTGTTTTTT. This translates into CASSPQAPGATNEKLFF.

The V and J genes are TRBV18 and TRBJ1-5, with unresolved D. Trimming removed 3 bases at V and 4 bases at J, with 25 bases between. CDR3 size: 19 residues. Germline CDR1 reads KGHSH; CDR2 reads LQKENI. The CDR3 region is CASSPPVGGWYKGNQPQHF. The CDR3 nucleotides read TGTGCCAGCTCACCTCCCGTGGGAGGGTGGTATAAAGGGAATCAGCCCCAGCATTTT. The full variable domain, completed using reference TRBV18 and TRBJ1-5, is NAGVMQNPRHLVRRRGQEARLRCSPMKGHSHVYWYRQLPEEGLKFMVYLQKENIIDESGMPKERFSAEFPKEGPSILRIQQVVRGDSAAYFCASSPPVGGWYKGNQPQHFGDGTRLSIL.

V usage is TRBV10-3 and J usage is TRBJ2-2, with TRBD1 identical over 7 bases. The CDR3 sequence is 20 residues long. Germline V gene lookup returns CDR1 ENHRY and CDR2 SYGVKD. Losses at the gene ends were 0 bases for V and 0 bases for J; bases not matched to a gene: 13. Written as DNA, the CDR3 is TGTGCCATCAGTGAGTCAAGTGTAGTCAGGGGGTCCACGAACACCGGGGAGCTGTTTTTT. Residues: CAISESSVVRGSTNTGELFF.

The chain couples TRBV7-9 to TRBJ2-7; possible D gene TRBD1, 6 bases. This CDR3 comprises 15 residues. V lost 4 bases and J lost 6, with 19 bases in between. Germline V gene data show CDR1 as SEHNR and CDR2 as FQNEAQ (reference sequence). CDR3 in amino acids: CASSSPGAGGGEQYF. The CDR3 DNA sequence: TGTGCCAGCAGCTCCCCAGGGGCTGGGGGCGGCGAGCAGTACTTC. Together with reference TRBV7-9 and TRBJ2-7, the CDR3 gives the full variable domain: DTGVSQNPRHKITKRGQNVTFRCDPISEHNRLYWYRQTLGQGPEFLTYFQNEAQLEKSRLLSDRFSAERPKGSFSTLEIQRTEQGDSAMYLCASSSPGAGGGEQYFGPGTRLTVT.

The gene calls are TRBV27 and TRBJ1-2, with TRBD1 matching over 7 bases. After removal of 5 bases from V and 11 bases from J, the junction contained 14 bases not matched to a gene. Looked up from germline, CDR1 is MNHEY and CDR2 is SMNVEV (reference sequence). This CDR3 spans 14 amino acids. The CDR3, as DNA: TGTGCCAGCAGTGTGACAGGGATTTCTTCATCTTACACCTTC. Translated: CASSVTGISSSYTF.

The chain carries TRBV29-1 and TRBJ2-1, with D perhaps matching TRBD2 (6 bases). V lost 8 bases and J lost 2, with 10 bases in between. The CDR3 totals 12 residues. Germline assignment: CDR1 SQVTM and CDR2 ANQGSEA. The CDR3: CSSGDPYNEQFF. CDR3 DNA sequence: TGCAGCTCGGGGGACCCCTACAATGAGCAGTTCTTC.

This sequence joins TRBV2 and TRBJ2-1, with D possibly being TRBD2 (5 bases). The V gene's germline CDR1 is SNHLY and CDR2 FYNNEI. V lost 7 bases, J lost 9 bases, and 13 bases lay in between. The CDR3 is 12 amino acids. CDR3 nucleotides: TGTGCCAGCACCCAGAGGGCCCCTGAGCAGTTCTTC. Protein product: CASTQRAPEQFF.

The chain is built from TRBV7-9 and TRBJ2-4; D remains unclear. V gave up 5 bases and J gave up 8 bases, with 10 bases separating them. Germline-derived CDR1 and CDR2 are SEHNR and FQNEAQ (reference sequence). This CDR3 region has 12 residues. The CDR3 reads CASSPQLDIQYF. The CDR3 DNA follows: TGTGCCAGCAGCCCACAACTGGACATTCAGTACTTC. The whole variable domain, remainder taken from reference TRBV7-9 and TRBJ2-4, is DTGVSQNPRHKITKRGQNVTFRCDPISEHNRLYWYRQTLGQGPEFLTYFQNEAQLEKSRLLSDRFSAERPKGSFSTLEIQRTEQGDSAMYLCASSPQLDIQYFGAGTRLSVL.

This clone was detected only once. The chain couples TRBV4-1 to TRBJ2-1; D unclear. V lost 0 bases to trimming and J lost 8 bases, with 5 bases between them. In germline, CDR1 is MGHRA, CDR2 YSYEKL. The CDR3 is 12 residues long. CDR3 coding DNA: TGCGCCAGCAGCCAAGATGGAGATGAGCAGTTCTTC. Protein sequence: CASSQDGDEQFF.

The V and J genes are TRBV6-5 and TRBJ2-3; 7 positions match TRBD2. The J segment lost 3 bases and the V segment lost 8 bases, leaving 8 bases of the junction unmatched. This CDR3 contains 14 residues. In germline, CDR1 is MNHEY, CDR2 SVGAGI. Written as DNA, the CDR3 is TGTGCCAGCCGGGGAGGGGCTCGAACAGATACGCAGTATTTT. Encoded protein: CASRGGARTDTQYF.

The chain links TRBV7-6 to TRBJ2-5; D uncertain. Trimming left V 7 bases short and J 7 bases short, with 16 bases between. The CDR3 runs to 13 residues. The germline CDR1 and CDR2 sequences are SGHVS and FNYEAQ. The CDR3 sequence is CASTFKGLGTQYF. CDR3 DNA: TGTGCCAGCACCTTTAAGGGCTTAGGGACCCAGTACTTC.